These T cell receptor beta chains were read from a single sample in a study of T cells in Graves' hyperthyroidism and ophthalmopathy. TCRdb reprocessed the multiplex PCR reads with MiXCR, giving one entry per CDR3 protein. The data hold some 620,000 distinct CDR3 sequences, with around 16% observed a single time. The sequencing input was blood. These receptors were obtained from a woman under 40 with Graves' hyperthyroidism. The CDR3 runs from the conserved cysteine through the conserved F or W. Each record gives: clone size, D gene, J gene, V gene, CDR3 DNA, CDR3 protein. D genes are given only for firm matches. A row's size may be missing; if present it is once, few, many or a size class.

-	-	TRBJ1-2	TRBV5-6	TGTGCCAGCAGCTCAACAGGGGGCTACACCTTC	CASSSTGGYTF
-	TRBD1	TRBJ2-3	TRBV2	TGTGCCAGCACCGCCCTTGACAGGGAATATACGCAGTATTTT	CASTALDREYTQYF
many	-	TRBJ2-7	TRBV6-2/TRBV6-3	TGTGCCAGCAGTTTCTTCAATCTAGTCGAGCAGTACTTC	CASSFFNLVEQYF
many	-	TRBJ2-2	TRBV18	TGTGCCAGCTCACCACCGAGAACCGGGGAGCTGTTTTTT	CASSPPRTGELFF
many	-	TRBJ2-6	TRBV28	TGTGCCAGCAGTATCCCTCTGGGGGCCAACGTCCTGACTTTC	CASSIPLGANVLTF
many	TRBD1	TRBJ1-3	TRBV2	TGTGCCAGCAGACAGGGGGCTGGAAACACCATATATTTT	CASRQGAGNTIYF
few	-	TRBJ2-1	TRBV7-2	TGTGCCAGCCCAAGGAGAGGGGGAGGGGGCATGGGTGAGCAGTTCTTC	CASPRRGGGGMGEQFF
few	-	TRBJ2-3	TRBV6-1	TGTGCCAGCAGTGTAAGGACAGAGATTAGCACAGATACGCAGTATTTT	CASSVRTEISTDTQYF
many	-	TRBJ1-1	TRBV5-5	TGTGCCAGCAGCGGAACGCCGGACGGCTACACTGAAGCTTTCTTT	CASSGTPDGYTEAFF
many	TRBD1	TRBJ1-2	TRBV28	TGTGCCAGCAGTCCAGAGGACAGGGGAGGTGGCTACACCTTC	CASSPEDRGGGYTF
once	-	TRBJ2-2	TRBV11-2	TGTGCCAGCAGTAAGGACGACTTGAACACCGGGGAGCTGTTTTTT	CASSKDDLNTGELFF
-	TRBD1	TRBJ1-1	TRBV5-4	TGTGCCAGCAGCTTGAGACAGGGGGCTGTTGAAGCTTTCTTT	CASSLRQGAVEAFF
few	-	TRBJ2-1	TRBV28	TGTGCCAGCAGCCGCTTAGAGGTCTACAATGAGCAGTTCTTC	CASSRLEVYNEQFF
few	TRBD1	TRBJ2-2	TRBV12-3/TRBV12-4	TGTGCCAGCAATCCCACAGGGGGCGCGAACACCGGGGAGCTGTTTTTT	CASNPTGGANTGELFF
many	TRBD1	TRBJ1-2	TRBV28	TGTGCCAGCAGTTTACTCAGGGGGGAAGGGTATGGCTACACCTTC	CASSLLRGEGYGYTF
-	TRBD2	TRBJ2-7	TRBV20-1	TGCAGTGCTAGCCCTAGCGGGAGGTCCGAGCAGTACTTC	CSASPSGRSEQYF
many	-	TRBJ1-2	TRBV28	TGTGCCAGCAGTTTAGGGGTTATCTATGGCTACACCTTC	CASSLGVIYGYTF
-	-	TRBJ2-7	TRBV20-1	TGCAGTGCTAGATCTCCCGCCGCCGAGACAGAGCCTAACGAGCAGTACTTC	CSARSPAAETEPNEQYF
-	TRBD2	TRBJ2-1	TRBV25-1	TGTGCCAGCAGTGATCTAGCGGGGAGATACAATGAGCAGTTCTTC	CASSDLAGRYNEQFF
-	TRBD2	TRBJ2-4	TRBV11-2	TGTGCCAGCAGCTTAGATCGGGGGGGGGGGAACATTCAGTACTTC	CASSLDRGGGNIQYF
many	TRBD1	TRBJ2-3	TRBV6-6	TGTGCCAGCAGTTACGAATTCATACAGGGGAGCACAGATACGCAGTATTTT	CASSYEFIQGSTDTQYF
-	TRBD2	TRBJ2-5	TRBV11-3	TGTGCCAGCAGCCCGACCGGGACTAGCGGGACGGAGACCCAGTACTTC	CASSPTGTSGTETQYF
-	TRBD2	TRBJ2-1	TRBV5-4	TGTGCCAGCAGCTCGGAACTAGCGGGATGGGCCTCCTACAATGAGCAGTTCTTC	CASSSELAGWASYNEQFF
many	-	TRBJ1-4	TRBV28	TGTGCCAGCAGTGAGAGTAGGCTGGAAAAACTGTTTTTT	CASSESRLEKLFF
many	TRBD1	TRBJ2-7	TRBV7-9	TGTGCCTCCCGATCCCAAGGACAGGGTAGGAACGAGCAGTACTTC	CASRSQGQGRNEQYF
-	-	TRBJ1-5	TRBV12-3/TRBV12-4	TGTGCCAGCAGTTTTATCCAGGATCAGCCCCAGCATTTT	CASSFIQDQPQHF
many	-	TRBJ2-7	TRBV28	TGTGCCAGCAGTCCCCTGGACAGCCGATCCTACGAGCAGTACTTC	CASSPLDSRSYEQYF
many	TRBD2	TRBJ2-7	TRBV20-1	TGCAGTGCTAGACTTAGCGGGAGGGCCTGGTACGAGCAGTACTTC	CSARLSGRAWYEQYF
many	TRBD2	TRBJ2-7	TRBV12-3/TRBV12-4	TGTGCCAGCAGTTTATCTAGCGGGAGAGGGTCGCAGTACTTC	CASSLSSGRGSQYF
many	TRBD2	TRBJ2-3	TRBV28	TGTGCCAGCAGTCCCTCCGTGACTAGCGGGAGTGCCCCAGATACGCAGTATTTT	CASSPSVTSGSAPDTQYF
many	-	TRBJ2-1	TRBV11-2	TGTGCCAGCAGCTCGAATCATTTCTTCATCTCCTACAATGAGCAGTTCTTC	CASSSNHFFISYNEQFF
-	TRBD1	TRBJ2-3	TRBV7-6	TGTGCCAGCAGCTTTGAGCAGGGGGCGGAAGATACGCAGTATTTT	CASSFEQGAEDTQYF
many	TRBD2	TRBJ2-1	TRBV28	TGTGCCAGCAGTTTAAGCCTAGCGGGAGTTAATGAGCAGTTCTTC	CASSLSLAGVNEQFF
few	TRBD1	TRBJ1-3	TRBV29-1	TGCAGCGTTGTTTCGACAGGGAAGGGAAACACCATATATTTT	CSVVSTGKGNTIYF
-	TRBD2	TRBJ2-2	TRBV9	TGTGCCAGCAGCCCTCGGACTAGCCGTAACACCGGGGAGCTGTTTTTT	CASSPRTSRNTGELFF
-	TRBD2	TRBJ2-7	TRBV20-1	TGCAGTGCTGTGGGACTAGCCATGTACGAGCAGTACTTC	CSAVGLAMYEQYF